Listed below are T cell receptor beta chains from one sample, sequenced in a study of shared clonotypes between healthy human individuals. Data came from immunoSEQ multiplex PCR; TCRdb stores just in-frame clones and leaves some out. The sample has 1.5 million to 2.5 million clones; roughly 94% are singletons. Sequenced input: naive CD8+ T cells sorted from blood. These receptors originate from a young man in good health. Each CDR3 is given with its conserved first and last residue. The D gene is left open where the match is weak. Size values are once, few and many counts, or a class for expanded clones, and some rows have none.

d_gene: NA; v_gene: TRBV30; abundance: NA; j_gene: TRBJ2-7; CDR3nt: TGTGCCTGGGGGCCTCTTGTGGGGCCTGACGAGCAGTACTTC; CDR3aa: CAWGPLVGPDEQYF
d_gene: NA; v_gene: TRBV27; abundance: NA; j_gene: TRBJ2-7; CDR3nt: TGTGCCAGCAAGCTGGGGGGTACTCTTCCCCACGAGCAGTACTTC; CDR3aa: CASKLGGTLPHEQYF
d_gene: TRBD1; v_gene: TRBV7-8; abundance: NA; j_gene: TRBJ2-2; CDR3nt: TGTGCCAGCAGCTTAGCCCTCGGGGACAGGGGTATGGAGGAGCTGTTTTTT; CDR3aa: CASSLALGDRGMEELFF
d_gene: NA; v_gene: TRBV7-9; abundance: once; j_gene: TRBJ2-1; CDR3nt: TGTGCCAGCAGCTTAGCGCCCAGCAATGAGCAGTTCTTC; CDR3aa: CASSLAPSNEQFF
d_gene: TRBD1; v_gene: TRBV6-1; abundance: once; j_gene: TRBJ1-4; CDR3nt: TGTGCCAGCCGGGACAGCCCCCTCAAGAATGAAAAACTGTTTTTT; CDR3aa: CASRDSPLKNEKLFF
d_gene: TRBD2; v_gene: TRBV5-6; abundance: NA; j_gene: TRBJ2-2; CDR3nt: TGTGCCAGCAGCCCAGGACTAGCGGAGAACACCGGGGAGCTGTTTTTT; CDR3aa: CASSPGLAENTGELFF
d_gene: TRBD1; v_gene: TRBV6-6; abundance: NA; j_gene: TRBJ1-5; CDR3nt: TGTGCCAGCAGTTACTTAGGGGGCGGCAATCAGCCCCAGCATTTT; CDR3aa: CASSYLGGGNQPQHF
d_gene: NA; v_gene: TRBV5-4; abundance: NA; j_gene: TRBJ1-6; CDR3nt: TGTGCCAGCAGCACCGGGGTTAATTCACCCCTCCACTTT; CDR3aa: CASSTGVNSPLHF
d_gene: NA; v_gene: TRBV4-1; abundance: NA; j_gene: TRBJ2-5; CDR3nt: TGCGCCAGCAGCCAAGTGGGCCAGTGGCAGACCCAGTACTTC; CDR3aa: CASSQVGQWQTQYF
d_gene: NA; v_gene: TRBV2; abundance: NA; j_gene: TRBJ2-5; CDR3nt: TGTGCCAGCAATGACTTCAGGGAAGGACAAGAGACCCAGTACTTC; CDR3aa: CASNDFREGQETQYF
d_gene: NA; v_gene: TRBV29-1; abundance: NA; j_gene: TRBJ1-2; CDR3nt: TGCAGCGTTCAGGGAGGGGGCTATGGCTACACCTTC; CDR3aa: CSVQGGGYGYTF
d_gene: TRBD1; v_gene: TRBV18; abundance: NA; j_gene: TRBJ2-5; CDR3nt: TGTGCCAGCTCACCGCCACCGACAGGGCTCGGGGAGACCCAGTACTTC; CDR3aa: CASSPPPTGLGETQYF
d_gene: NA; v_gene: TRBV4-1; abundance: NA; j_gene: TRBJ1-6; CDR3nt: TGCGCCAGCAGCCAAGAGGGAAAATCACCCCTCCACTTT; CDR3aa: CASSQEGKSPLHF
d_gene: NA; v_gene: TRBV30; abundance: NA; j_gene: TRBJ2-7; CDR3nt: TGTGCCTGGAGTGTAAGGGGGGCAGGGGTTTCCGAGCAGTACTTC; CDR3aa: CAWSVRGAGVSEQYF
d_gene: NA; v_gene: TRBV14; abundance: few; j_gene: TRBJ1-6; CDR3nt: TGTGCCAGCAGCCCCGGACCGAATTCACCCCTCCACTTT; CDR3aa: CASSPGPNSPLHF
d_gene: TRBD2; v_gene: TRBV10-3; abundance: once; j_gene: TRBJ2-1; CDR3nt: TGTGCCATCAGTGAGTTTTCTGGGGGGGACAATGAGCAGTTCTTC; CDR3aa: CAISEFSGGDNEQFF